A few counts support the clone carrying this T cell receptor beta chain. The length of the CDR3 is 16 residues. Trimming took off 0 bases at V and 2 bases at J, with 13 bases between the two ends. The germline CDR1 and CDR2 sequences are KGHSH and LQKENI. The data derive from a study of blood T cell repertoires in COVID-19. In the authors' methods: Reference gene primer amplification gave nucleated cell count estimates. TCRdb's copy holds only in-frame clones and misses some; the assay was immunoSEQ multiplex PCR. V, J and clone size derive from that table, while D and trimming were established from the DNA sequence. The table shows 150,000 to 250,000 clones, with roughly four fifths occurring only once.

The sequenced material came from PBMCs or T cells enriched from blood (not recorded which). The chain joins TRBV18 to TRBJ1-2; maybe TRBD1 (5 bases). The sequence was collected from a man aged 40-55 years who had recovered from COVID-19. The CDR3 nucleotides are TGTGCCAGCTCACCACCCACCGGGGGTTTGAACTATGGCTACACCTTC. Its protein product is CASSPPTGGLNYGYTF. Combining the CDR3 with reference TRBV18 and TRBJ1-2 gives the whole variable domain NAGVMQNPRHLVRRRGQEARLRCSPMKGHSHVYWYRQLPEEGLKFMVYLQKENIIDESGMPKERFSAEFPKEGPSILRIQQVVRGDSAAYFCASSPPTGGLNYGYTFGSGTRLTVV.